The 15 T cell receptor beta chains in this list originate from one sample, sequenced in a study of OX40 agonist ivuxolimab in advanced cancers. TCRdb's copy holds only in-frame clones and misses some; the assay was immunoSEQ multiplex PCR. This sample has about 25,000 clones, with 85% found just once. This material consisted of CD4+ or CD8+ T cells sorted from blood, taken in a trial of the OX40 agonist ivuxolimab. Receptors were obtained from an adult with an advanced solid tumor such as melanoma, head and neck, liver or kidney cancer.

The V call is TRBV2, the J call TRBJ2-6; D could derive from TRBD1 or TRBD2 (5 bases each). Germline V CDR1 and CDR2: SNHLY, FYNNEI. The V and J ends lost 6 bases and 0 bases respectively, with 12 bases between them. The CDR3 is 16 residues long. The CDR3 spells CASSSGPISGANVLTF. CDR3 nucleotides: TGTGCCAGCAGCTCGGGACCCATCTCTGGGGCCAACGTCCTGACTTTC.

The gene calls are TRBV6-6 and TRBJ2-7, with D maybe TRBD2 (5 bases). CDR3 length: 13 amino acids. Trimming took 5 bases from V and 7 from J, leaving 15 bases between them. The germline gives CDR1 MNHNY, CDR2 SVGAGI (reference sequence). The CDR3 nucleotides are TGTGCCAGCAGTGAGGGCCCTTCTCAGGAGCAGTACTTC. As protein: CASSEGPSQEQYF.

The chain uses TRBV11-3 and TRBJ2-7; a weak D match, TRBD2 (7 bases). The ends were cut back, 5 bases at V and 2 bases at J, with 16 bases in the middle. Per the germline V gene, CDR1 is SGHNT and CDR2 is YENEEA. CDR3 size: 15 residues. The CDR3, as DNA: TGTGCCAGCAGCCAGGGGAGGGGGTACACCTACGAGCAGTACTTC. It yields the protein CASSQGRGYTYEQYF.

This chain joins TRBV11-2 and TRBJ1-1; 8 bases map to TRBD1. CDR3 length: 18 residues. From germline, CDR1 is SGHAT and CDR2 FQNNGV. V gave up 4 bases and J gave up 3 bases; unmatched junction bases: 16. This chain's CDR3 is CASSYYTLQGAGYTEAFF. CDR3 nucleotide sequence: TGTGCCAGCAGCTACTACACCCTCCAGGGGGCGGGTTACACTGAAGCTTTCTTT. Drawing the rest from reference TRBV11-2 and TRBJ1-1, the complete variable domain is EAGVAQSPRYKIIEKRQSVAFWCNPISGHATLYWYQQILGQGPKLLIQFQNNGVVDDSQLPKDRFSAERLKGVDSTLKIQPAKLEDSAVYLCASSYYTLQGAGYTEAFFGQGTRLTVV.

J is TRBJ2-6 and V is TRBV12-1; TRBD1 is the table's D call, not checked against the DNA. TRBV12-1 corresponds to a pseudogene. The CDR3 runs to 21 residues. This chain's CDR3 is CASSFRRTGTAVFSGANVLTF. Written as DNA, the CDR3 is TGTGCCAGCAGCTTTAGGCGGACCGGGACAGCGGTTTTTTCTGGGGCCAACGTCCTGACTTTC.

The CDR3 DNA reads TGCGCCAGCAGCTCCTCGCTAGCGGGAGGGCCCACCGGGGAGCTGTTTTTT. This gives the protein CASSSSLAGGPTGELFF. The chain links TRBV5-1 to TRBJ2-2; 12 bases are a match to TRBD2. The CDR3 is made up of 17 amino acids. V lost 3 bases to trimming and J lost 4 bases; unmatched junction nucleotides: 7. Germline V gives CDR1 SGHRS, CDR2 YFSETQ.

The chain uses TRBV5-1 and TRBJ2-1; 9 bases agree with TRBD1. This CDR3 comprises 17 residues. Trimming removed 0 bases from V and 0 bases from J; junction bases left unmatched: 4. Germline V gene data show CDR1 as SGHRS and CDR2 as YFSETQ. The CDR3 coding sequence is TGCGCCAGCAGCTTGGCTGGGACAGGGAGCTCCTACAATGAGCAGTTCTTC. Its protein product is CASSLAGTGSSYNEQFF.

The rearrangement joins TRBV6-5 to TRBJ2-5; D is possibly TRBD1 or TRBD2 (5 bases each). The germline V gene encodes CDR1 MNHEY and CDR2 SVGAGI. Trimming stripped 0 bases from V and 5 bases from J, with 10 bases between. The CDR3 runs to 14 residues. DNA for the CDR3: TGTGCCAGCAGTTACTCGAAGGGGAGCGAGACCCAGTACTTC. As protein: CASSYSKGSETQYF.

The chain links TRBV5-6 to TRBJ1-2; D perhaps matches TRBD1 (6 bases). Looked up from germline, CDR1 is SGHDT and CDR2 is YYEEEE. V was shortened by 4 bases and J by 5 bases, with 12 bases between the two germline ends. The CDR3 is 13 residues long. DNA of the CDR3: TGTGCCAGCAGCCGGGGGACACTATATGGCTACACCTTC. It yields the protein CASSRGTLYGYTF.

V is TRBV18 and J is TRBJ1-5, with 8 bases identical to TRBD1. CDR1 and CDR2 from the germline V gene are KGHSH and LQKENI. After removal of 2 bases from V and 7 bases from J, the junction contained 7 bases not matched to a gene. The CDR3 runs 15 residues. As DNA, the CDR3 is TGTGCCAGCTCACCAGATCAGGGGGCCAGGCAGCCCCAGCATTTT. Its translation is CASSPDQGARQPQHF.

V and J are TRBV18 and TRBJ2-3; TRBD1 matches 7 bases. Trimming cost V 2 bases and J 7 bases; bases outside gene matches: 3. CDR1 and CDR2 (germline): KGHSH, LQKENI. CDR3 length: 13 residues. CDR3 sequence reads: CASSPDRVHTQYF. The CDR3 DNA is TGTGCCAGCTCACCAGACAGGGTACATACGCAGTATTTT.

In DNA, the CDR3 is TGTGCCAGCAGTTTTCCACAGGGAGGGGACATTCAGTACTTC. It is translated as CASSFPQGGDIQYF. The chain employs TRBV28 and TRBJ2-4, with D perhaps matching TRBD2 (7 bases). There are 14 residues in the CDR3. Germline CDR1 is MDHEN and CDR2 is SYDVKM. Trimming shortened V by 3 bases and J by 8 bases, and 14 bases separated the two germline ends. Using reference TRBV28 and TRBJ2-4 for the parts outside the CDR3, the full variable domain is DVKVTQSSRYLVKRTGEKVFLECVQDMDHENMFWYRQDPGLGLRLIYFSYDVKMKEKGDIPEGYSVSREKKERFSLILESASTNQTSMYLCASSFPQGGDIQYFGAGTRLSVL.

The rearrangement links TRBV9 to TRBJ2-7, with 9 bases lining up with TRBD2. V was clipped by 4 bases and J by 5 bases; unmatched bases: 13. The length of the CDR3 is 16 residues. Germline loops: CDR1 SGDLS, CDR2 YYNGEE. CDR3 DNA sequence: TGTGCCAGCAGCCCGAGACCGGGACTAGCTCGCCACGAGCAGTACTTC. Protein sequence: CASSPRPGLARHEQYF.

The table lists this clone with a count of one. This rearrangement joins TRBV5-1 to TRBJ1-1; 11 nucleotides agree with TRBD1. V gave up 4 bases and J gave up 3 bases; unmatched junction bases: 11. CDR1 is SGHRS and CDR2 is YFSETQ in the germline V gene. This CDR3 contains 17 residues. The CDR3: CASSTQGQGAWDTEAFF. The CDR3 DNA is TGCGCCAGCAGCACCCAAGGACAGGGGGCTTGGGACACTGAAGCTTTCTTT. The full variable domain, in which reference TRBV5-1 and TRBJ1-1 provide the parts outside the CDR3, is KAGVTQTPRYLIKTRGQQVTLSCSPISGHRSVSWYQQTPGQGLQFLFEYFSETQRNKGNFPGRFSGRQFSNSRSEMNVSTLELGDSALYLCASSTQGQGAWDTEAFFGQGTRLTVV.

The chain links TRBV5-1 to TRBJ2-7; 11 bases align to TRBD2. Germline V gene data show CDR1 as SGHRS and CDR2 as YFSETQ. V was pared by 1 base and J by 0 bases, with 9 bases of the junction left unmatched. The CDR3 totals 18 residues. DNA of the CDR3: TGCGCCAGCAGCTTGTGGGGACTAGCGGAACTAAGCTCCTACGAGCAGTACTTC. Residues: CASSLWGLAELSSYEQYF.